This T cell receptor beta chain was captured in a study of T cells in Graves' hyperthyroidism and ophthalmopathy. Ten or more counts support this clonotype. Antigen: not known. TCR beta CDR3 sequences were amplified from RNA transcripts. TCR CDR3 underwent first-round RT-PCR with the HTBI primer set. MiXCR, applied by TCRdb to the multiplex PCR reads, yields one record per CDR3 protein. The table records more than 550,000 distinct CDR3 sequences, just under 45% of them present only once. Between the trimmed V and J ends, which lost 5 bases and 5 bases, there was a span of 13 bases. CDR1 SNHLY and CDR2 FYNNEI come from the germline V gene. CDR3 length: 13 residues. General study results and limits: From stable hyperthyroidism, ophthalmopathy was separated by a 13 V-J model. Researchers found most expanded thyroid clonotypes above 0.001 in blood as well.

Sequencing used peripheral blood or thyroid tissue (not recorded which). This chain links TRBV2 with TRBJ2-7, with a tentative D call TRBD1 (8 bases). The receptor was derived from an adult man with Graves' disease, either hyperthyroidism or ophthalmopathy (not recorded which). CDR3 protein: CASSWTGRDEQYF. The CDR3 coding sequence is TGTGCCAGCAGTTGGACAGGGAGGGACGAGCAGTACTTC.